This T cell receptor (beta chain) is from a study of blood T cell repertoires in COVID-19. Overall study: Spain, Italy and the United States supplied samples that represented acute and convalescent COVID-19. From T cells, B-cell-depleted T cells, or PBMCs came the material, which was cDNA or gDNA.

Per the study methods: Counts of nucleated cells, estimated from reference gene primer amplification, were obtained. This table comes from immunoSEQ multiplex PCR, and its TCRdb copy is limited to in-frame clones, with some not included. V, J and clone size reflect that table, while D and trimming were determined from the DNA. The data show roughly 250,000 clones, 80% to 90% seen once. The V gene's germline CDR1 is SGHNT and CDR2 YENEEA. Between the trimmed V and J ends, which lost 3 bases and 9 bases, there was a span of 18 bases. The CDR3 covers 15 residues. The J gene is TRBJ2-1, the V gene TRBV11-3, with a possible D match to TRBD2 (6 bases). Sequencing was performed on peripheral blood. The origin of this receptor is a man aged 50 to 60 with acute or convalescent COVID-19. The DNA of the CDR3 is TGTGCCAGCAGCTTGGAGGGGTATTCGTTTGGTGAGCAGTTCTTC. The encoded protein is CASSLEGYSFGEQFF. The full variable domain, with the rest looked up from reference TRBV11-3 and TRBJ2-1, is EAGVVQSPRYKIIEKKQPVAFWCNPISGHNTLYWYLQNLGQGPELLIRYENEEAVDDSQLPKDRFSAERLKGVDSTLKIQPAELGDSAVYLCASSLEGYSFGEQFFGPGTRLTVL.